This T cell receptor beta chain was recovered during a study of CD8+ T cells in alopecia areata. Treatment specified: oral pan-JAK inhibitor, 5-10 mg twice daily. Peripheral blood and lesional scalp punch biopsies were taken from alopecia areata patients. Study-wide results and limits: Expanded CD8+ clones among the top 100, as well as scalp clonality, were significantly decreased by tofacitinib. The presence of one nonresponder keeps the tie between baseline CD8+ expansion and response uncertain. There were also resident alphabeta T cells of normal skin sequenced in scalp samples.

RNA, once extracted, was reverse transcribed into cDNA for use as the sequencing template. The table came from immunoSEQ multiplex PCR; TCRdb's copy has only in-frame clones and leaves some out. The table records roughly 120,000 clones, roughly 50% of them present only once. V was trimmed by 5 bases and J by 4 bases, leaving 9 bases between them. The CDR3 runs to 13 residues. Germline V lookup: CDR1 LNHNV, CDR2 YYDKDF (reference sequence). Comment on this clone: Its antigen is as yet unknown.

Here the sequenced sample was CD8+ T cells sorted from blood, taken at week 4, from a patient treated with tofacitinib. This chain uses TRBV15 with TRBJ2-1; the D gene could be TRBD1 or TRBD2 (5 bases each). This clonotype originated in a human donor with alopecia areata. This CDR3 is CATSGTRYNEQFF. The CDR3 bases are TGTGCCACCAGCGGGACGAGATACAATGAGCAGTTCTTC.